Listed below are T cell receptor beta chains from one sample, sequenced in a study of shared clonotypes between healthy human individuals. The table came from immunoSEQ multiplex PCR; TCRdb's copy has only in-frame clones and leaves some out. The repertoire has more than 2 million clones, 90% to 95% of them found once; the top ten carry approximately 1.6%. Sequencing was performed on naive CD8+ T cells from PBMCs. These receptors were collected from a man younger than 35 in good health. Some clones in this sample may be carry-over from other donors' samples. The CDR3 runs from the conserved cysteine through the conserved F or W. A D gene is named only where the DNA matches it firmly. Size is omitted from some rows. Given values are once, few, many or a class for expanded clones.

d_call: NA; clone_size: NA; j_call: TRBJ2-7; v_call: TRBV7-6; cdr3_nt: TGTGCCAGCAGCACGGGTGGGGCAGACGAGCAGTACTTC; cdr3_aa: CASSTGGADEQYF
d_call: TRBD2; clone_size: NA; j_call: TRBJ2-1; v_call: TRBV27; cdr3_nt: TGTGCCAGCAGTTCCAACCCCACGACTAGCGGGAGATACAATGAGCAGTTCTTC; cdr3_aa: CASSSNPTTSGRYNEQFF
d_call: NA; clone_size: NA; j_call: TRBJ2-1; v_call: TRBV9; cdr3_nt: TGTGCCAGCAGCGTTGGACGGGCGACCGATCAGTTCTTC; cdr3_aa: CASSVGRATDQFF
d_call: NA; clone_size: NA; j_call: TRBJ1-1; v_call: TRBV7-9; cdr3_nt: TGTGCCAGCAGCTCCCGGGACAACACTGAAGCTTTCTTT; cdr3_aa: CASSSRDNTEAFF
d_call: NA; clone_size: NA; j_call: TRBJ2-7; v_call: TRBV6-1; cdr3_nt: TGTGCCAGCAGTGAAGCGCAGGGGACGAACTACGAGCAGTACTTC; cdr3_aa: CASSEAQGTNYEQYF
d_call: NA; clone_size: once; j_call: TRBJ1-2; v_call: TRBV27; cdr3_nt: TGTGCCAGCAGTTTTTCCCCCGGGGTTACCAATGGCTACACCTTC; cdr3_aa: CASSFSPGVTNGYTF
d_call: NA; clone_size: NA; j_call: TRBJ1-2; v_call: TRBV27; cdr3_nt: TGTGCCAGCAGTCCTCCAGGTGGCGGCTACACCTTC; cdr3_aa: CASSPPGGGYTF
d_call: NA; clone_size: NA; j_call: TRBJ1-2; v_call: TRBV29-1; cdr3_nt: TGCAGCGTTGAGGGGGGGGCTGGCTATGGCTACACCTTC; cdr3_aa: CSVEGGAGYGYTF
d_call: NA; clone_size: NA; j_call: TRBJ1-3; v_call: TRBV6-1; cdr3_nt: TGTGCCAGCAGTGAAGTGGGGGCTGGAAACACCATATATTTT; cdr3_aa: CASSEVGAGNTIYF
d_call: TRBD1; clone_size: NA; j_call: TRBJ2-1; v_call: TRBV9; cdr3_nt: TGTGCCAGCAGCCCAGAGGCCGACAGGGTGGGGAATGAGCAGTTCTTC; cdr3_aa: CASSPEADRVGNEQFF
d_call: TRBD2; clone_size: NA; j_call: TRBJ2-1; v_call: TRBV4-2; cdr3_nt: TGTGCCAGCAGCCCCCGGACTAGCGGGCCTTACAATGAGCAGTTCTTC; cdr3_aa: CASSPRTSGPYNEQFF
d_call: NA; clone_size: once; j_call: TRBJ1-3; v_call: TRBV9; cdr3_nt: TGTGCCAGCAGCCCTGGTGACGGGACTTATTCTGGAAACACCATATATTTT; cdr3_aa: CASSPGDGTYSGNTIYF
d_call: NA; clone_size: NA; j_call: TRBJ2-7; v_call: TRBV19; cdr3_nt: TGTGCCAGTAGTATAGCTCTAACGACAGGGAGGGAGCAGTACTTC; cdr3_aa: CASSIALTTGREQYF
d_call: TRBD2; clone_size: NA; j_call: TRBJ2-7; v_call: TRBV15; cdr3_nt: TGTGCCGCGCGAAGGAGCGGGAGTTCCCACGAGCAGTACTTC; cdr3_aa: CAARRSGSSHEQYF
d_call: NA; clone_size: few; j_call: TRBJ1-5; v_call: TRBV28; cdr3_nt: TGTGCCAGCAGCCCAGGAGATAATCAGCCCCAGCATTTT; cdr3_aa: CASSPGDNQPQHF
d_call: TRBD1; clone_size: NA; j_call: TRBJ1-2; v_call: TRBV11-2; cdr3_nt: TGTGCCAGCAGCGCGACAGGGGGGGCCTATGGCTACACCTTC; cdr3_aa: CASSATGGAYGYTF
d_call: NA; clone_size: NA; j_call: TRBJ2-3; v_call: TRBV4-1; cdr3_nt: TGCGCCAGCAGCCAAGTAGGGGTGGCAGATACGCAGTATTTT; cdr3_aa: CASSQVGVADTQYF
d_call: NA; clone_size: NA; j_call: TRBJ2-2; v_call: TRBV11-2; cdr3_nt: TGTGCCAGCAGGGGGACGGACACCGGGGAGCTGTTTTTT; cdr3_aa: CASRGTDTGELFF
d_call: NA; clone_size: once; j_call: TRBJ2-3; v_call: TRBV7-3; cdr3_nt: TGTGCCAGCAGCTTGACCGGAGGGCCGGGCACAGATACGCAGTATTTT; cdr3_aa: CASSLTGGPGTDTQYF
d_call: TRBD2; clone_size: NA; j_call: TRBJ2-7; v_call: TRBV29-1; cdr3_nt: TGCAGCGTTGAAGAGACTAGCGGGAGATCGTACGAGCAGTACTTC; cdr3_aa: CSVEETSGRSYEQYF
d_call: NA; clone_size: once; j_call: TRBJ2-7; v_call: TRBV2; cdr3_nt: TGTGCCAGCAGGAAATACGAGCAGTACTTC; cdr3_aa: CASRKYEQYF
d_call: NA; clone_size: NA; j_call: TRBJ2-3; v_call: TRBV28; cdr3_nt: TGTGCCAGCAGTTTCACTGGCCTGACGGGATCTGGCACAGATACGCAGTATTTT; cdr3_aa: CASSFTGLTGSGTDTQYF
d_call: NA; clone_size: NA; j_call: TRBJ1-1; v_call: TRBV27; cdr3_nt: TGTGCCAGCAGTCCAACCGGGGGAGGAAACGCTGAAGCTTTCTTT; cdr3_aa: CASSPTGGGNAEAFF
d_call: TRBD1; clone_size: NA; j_call: TRBJ1-1; v_call: TRBV9; cdr3_nt: TGTGCCAGCAGCCCAGGGGGGAACACTGAAGCTTTCTTT; cdr3_aa: CASSPGGNTEAFF
d_call: NA; clone_size: NA; j_call: TRBJ2-7; v_call: TRBV6-5; cdr3_nt: TGTGCCAGCAGTTATTTTTGGGCGATCCCAGGCGAGCAGTACTTC; cdr3_aa: CASSYFWAIPGEQYF
d_call: TRBD1; clone_size: once; j_call: TRBJ2-1; v_call: TRBV28; cdr3_nt: TGTGCCAGCAGTACTGACAGGGGCAACTCCTACAATGAGCAGTTCTTC; cdr3_aa: CASSTDRGNSYNEQFF
d_call: NA; clone_size: NA; j_call: TRBJ1-4; v_call: TRBV9; cdr3_nt: TGTGCCAGCAGCGGAGGGACTGCTAATGAAAAACTGTTTTTT; cdr3_aa: CASSGGTANEKLFF
d_call: TRBD2; clone_size: NA; j_call: TRBJ2-1; v_call: TRBV4-2; cdr3_nt: TGTGCCAGCAGCCAAGAGCCTAGCGGGGGAAATGAGCAGTTCTTC; cdr3_aa: CASSQEPSGGNEQFF
d_call: NA; clone_size: NA; j_call: TRBJ2-7; v_call: TRBV29-1; cdr3_nt: TGCAGCGTTGAAGTTGGTCTAGCACGCGAGCAGTACTTC; cdr3_aa: CSVEVGLAREQYF
d_call: NA; clone_size: NA; j_call: TRBJ1-4; v_call: TRBV11-2; cdr3_nt: TGTGCCAGCAGCTTAGTCAGGGCCCCCAATGAAAAACTGTTTTTT; cdr3_aa: CASSLVRAPNEKLFF
d_call: NA; clone_size: NA; j_call: TRBJ2-5; v_call: TRBV7-6; cdr3_nt: TGTGCCAGCAGCCCCGAGCTCCGTAGAGGGGAGACCCAGTACTTC; cdr3_aa: CASSPELRRGETQYF
d_call: NA; clone_size: NA; j_call: TRBJ2-7; v_call: TRBV29-1; cdr3_nt: TGCAGCGTTTGGATCGGCTACGAGCAGTACTTC; cdr3_aa: CSVWIGYEQYF
d_call: NA; clone_size: once; j_call: TRBJ2-1; v_call: TRBV6-5; cdr3_nt: TGTGCCAGCAGTCTAGGTTGGGAGTTCTTC; cdr3_aa: CASSLGWEFF
d_call: TRBD1; clone_size: NA; j_call: TRBJ1-4; v_call: TRBV28; cdr3_nt: TGTGCCAGCAGCGGGGACAGGGTGGATGAAAAACTGTTTTTT; cdr3_aa: CASSGDRVDEKLFF
d_call: TRBD2; clone_size: once; j_call: TRBJ2-5; v_call: TRBV9; cdr3_nt: TGTGCCAGCAGCGCCCGAGCGGGAGTAGGGGAGACCCAGTACTTC; cdr3_aa: CASSARAGVGETQYF
d_call: NA; clone_size: NA; j_call: TRBJ2-1; v_call: TRBV11-1; cdr3_nt: TGTGCCAGCAGCCTAGCCCATTTTTATGAGCAGTTCTTC; cdr3_aa: CASSLAHFYEQFF
d_call: TRBD1; clone_size: NA; j_call: TRBJ1-2; v_call: TRBV4-1; cdr3_nt: TGCGCCAGCAGTCTAACGGACAGGGAGTACTATGGCTACACCTTC; cdr3_aa: CASSLTDREYYGYTF
d_call: NA; clone_size: NA; j_call: TRBJ2-7; v_call: TRBV11-2; cdr3_nt: TGTGCCAGCAGCTTATTTACAGGACCCTACGAGCAGTACTTC; cdr3_aa: CASSLFTGPYEQYF
d_call: TRBD1; clone_size: once; j_call: TRBJ1-1; v_call: TRBV4-1; cdr3_nt: TGCGCCAGCAGCTCCCGGGACAGGGCCACTGAAGCTTTCTTT; cdr3_aa: CASSSRDRATEAFF
d_call: NA; clone_size: few; j_call: TRBJ1-1; v_call: TRBV27; cdr3_nt: TGTGCCAGCAGGCCCTACGGGGCGAACACTGAAGCTTTCTTT; cdr3_aa: CASRPYGANTEAFF
d_call: TRBD1; clone_size: NA; j_call: TRBJ2-1; v_call: TRBV18; cdr3_nt: TGTGCCAGCTCACCGGGCAGGGGGCTCGGGAATGAGCAGTTCTTC; cdr3_aa: CASSPGRGLGNEQFF
d_call: NA; clone_size: NA; j_call: TRBJ2-2; v_call: TRBV6-5; cdr3_nt: TGTGCCAGTAGCGTGGACCTTAACACCGGGGAGCTGTTTTTT; cdr3_aa: CASSVDLNTGELFF
d_call: NA; clone_size: NA; j_call: TRBJ1-1; v_call: TRBV7-9; cdr3_nt: TGTGCCAGCAGCTTAAACCCCGCCAGGGGCCCTGAAGCTTTCTTT; cdr3_aa: CASSLNPARGPEAFF
d_call: TRBD2; clone_size: NA; j_call: TRBJ2-3; v_call: TRBV15; cdr3_nt: TGTGCCACCAGCAGAGCGGGAGGGACAGATACGCAGTATTTT; cdr3_aa: CATSRAGGTDTQYF
d_call: TRBD1; clone_size: NA; j_call: TRBJ2-7; v_call: TRBV11-2; cdr3_nt: TGTGCCAGCAGGCGAGGGAAAGGGACAGGAGAAAGGGAGCAGTACTTC; cdr3_aa: CASRRGKGTGEREQYF
d_call: NA; clone_size: NA; j_call: TRBJ2-1; v_call: TRBV28; cdr3_nt: TGTGCCAGCAGCCTCAGGCCCTCCTACAATGAGCAGTTCTTC; cdr3_aa: CASSLRPSYNEQFF
d_call: NA; clone_size: NA; j_call: TRBJ2-7; v_call: TRBV2; cdr3_nt: TGTGCCAGCCGAATTTACTACGAGCAGTACTTC; cdr3_aa: CASRIYYEQYF
d_call: TRBD2; clone_size: NA; j_call: TRBJ2-5; v_call: TRBV15; cdr3_nt: TGTGCCACCAGCCCGACTAGCGGGATTGAGACCCAGTACTTC; cdr3_aa: CATSPTSGIETQYF
d_call: TRBD1; clone_size: NA; j_call: TRBJ2-1; v_call: TRBV13; cdr3_nt: TGTGCCAGCAGTTCTGACAGGGGAGCGGGTGAAAGCTACAATGAGCAGTTCTTC; cdr3_aa: CASSSDRGAGESYNEQFF
d_call: NA; clone_size: once; j_call: TRBJ2-7; v_call: TRBV29-1; cdr3_nt: TGCAGCGTTGGGCGGTTAGGGGCCGAGCAGTACTTC; cdr3_aa: CSVGRLGAEQYF
d_call: TRBD2; clone_size: NA; j_call: TRBJ2-2; v_call: TRBV7-6; cdr3_nt: TGTGCCAGCGTCAGGTCTAGCGGGGCCTCCAACACCGGGGAGCTGTTTTTT; cdr3_aa: CASVRSSGASNTGELFF
d_call: TRBD1; clone_size: NA; j_call: TRBJ2-1; v_call: TRBV5-6; cdr3_nt: TGTGCCAGCAGCTTGGCCGAGACAGGGGGAAGTAGAAAGCAGTTCTTC; cdr3_aa: CASSLAETGGSRKQFF
d_call: TRBD2; clone_size: NA; j_call: TRBJ2-1; v_call: TRBV2; cdr3_nt: TGTGCCAGTTCTAGCGGGAGCTTTTACAATGAGCAGTTCTTC; cdr3_aa: CASSSGSFYNEQFF
d_call: NA; clone_size: NA; j_call: TRBJ1-2; v_call: TRBV9; cdr3_nt: TGTGCCAGCAGCGGAGGTTCGGACTACACCTTC; cdr3_aa: CASSGGSDYTF
d_call: TRBD2; clone_size: NA; j_call: TRBJ2-5; v_call: TRBV27; cdr3_nt: TGTGCCAGCAGTTTATCTCGGCTAGCGGGGCAAGAGACCCAGTACTTC; cdr3_aa: CASSLSRLAGQETQYF
d_call: NA; clone_size: NA; j_call: TRBJ1-1; v_call: TRBV29-1; cdr3_nt: TGCAGCGTTCAGGGACAAAACACTGAAGCTTTCTTT; cdr3_aa: CSVQGQNTEAFF
d_call: NA; clone_size: NA; j_call: TRBJ1-1; v_call: TRBV7-9; cdr3_nt: TGTGCCAGCAGCTTAGTCTCACGAGAAGCTTTCTTT; cdr3_aa: CASSLVSREAFF
d_call: TRBD2; clone_size: NA; j_call: TRBJ2-3; v_call: TRBV28; cdr3_nt: TGTGCCAGCAGGGGACTAGCGGAGGTTTTCACAGATACGCAGTATTTT; cdr3_aa: CASRGLAEVFTDTQYF
d_call: TRBD1; clone_size: NA; j_call: TRBJ2-7; v_call: TRBV29-1; cdr3_nt: TGCAGCGTTGAAGATGGTAACAGGGGGTTAGGCGGTCCAGCATACGAGCAGTACTTC; cdr3_aa: CSVEDGNRGLGGPAYEQYF
d_call: NA; clone_size: few; j_call: TRBJ2-7; v_call: TRBV18; cdr3_nt: TGTGCCAGCTCACCGCGGGACAGCTCCTACGAGCAGTACTTC; cdr3_aa: CASSPRDSSYEQYF